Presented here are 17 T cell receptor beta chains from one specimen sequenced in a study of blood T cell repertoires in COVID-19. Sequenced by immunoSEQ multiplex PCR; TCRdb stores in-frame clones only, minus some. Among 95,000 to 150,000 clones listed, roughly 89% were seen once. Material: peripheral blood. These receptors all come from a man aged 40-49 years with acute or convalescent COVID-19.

The CDR3 sequence: CASRKRQGPDTEAFF. DNA of the CDR3: TGTGCCAGCAGAAAAAGACAGGGCCCGGACACTGAAGCTTTCTTT. J is TRBJ1-1 and V is TRBV6-5; 7 positions match TRBD1. The CDR3 spans 15 residues. The trim removed 6 bases at V and 3 bases at J, leaving 10 bases unmatched. Germline-derived CDR1 and CDR2 are MNHEY and SVGAGI.

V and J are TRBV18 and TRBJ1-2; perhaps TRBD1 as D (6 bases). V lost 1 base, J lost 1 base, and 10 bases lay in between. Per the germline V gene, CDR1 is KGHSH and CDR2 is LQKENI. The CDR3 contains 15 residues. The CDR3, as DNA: TGTGCCAGCTCACCACAGGGGGTTGGTAACTATGGCTACACCTTC. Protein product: CASSPQGVGNYGYTF. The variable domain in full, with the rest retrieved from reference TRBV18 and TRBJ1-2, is NAGVMQNPRHLVRRRGQEARLRCSPMKGHSHVYWYRQLPEEGLKFMVYLQKENIIDESGMPKERFSAEFPKEGPSILRIQQVVRGDSAAYFCASSPQGVGNYGYTFGSGTRLTVV.

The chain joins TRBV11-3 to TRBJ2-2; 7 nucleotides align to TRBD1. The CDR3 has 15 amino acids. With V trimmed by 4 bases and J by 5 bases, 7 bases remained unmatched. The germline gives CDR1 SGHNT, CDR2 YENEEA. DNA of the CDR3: TGTGCCAGCAGCTGGAGGTCAGGGGGAACCGGGGAGCTGTTTTTT. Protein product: CASSWRSGGTGELFF.

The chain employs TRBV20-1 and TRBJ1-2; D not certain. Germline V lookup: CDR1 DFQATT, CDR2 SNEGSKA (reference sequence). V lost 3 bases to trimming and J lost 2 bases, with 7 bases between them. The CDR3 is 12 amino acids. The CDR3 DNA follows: TGCAGTGCTAGTAACAGAAACTATGGCTACACCTTC. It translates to CSASNRNYGYTF.

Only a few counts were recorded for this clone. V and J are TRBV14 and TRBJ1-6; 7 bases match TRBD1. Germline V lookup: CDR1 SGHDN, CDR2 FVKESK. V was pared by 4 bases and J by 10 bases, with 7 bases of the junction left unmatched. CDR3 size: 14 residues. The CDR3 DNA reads TGTGCCAGCAGCCCGACAGGGCCTGCCTCACCCCTCCACTTT. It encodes CASSPTGPASPLHF.

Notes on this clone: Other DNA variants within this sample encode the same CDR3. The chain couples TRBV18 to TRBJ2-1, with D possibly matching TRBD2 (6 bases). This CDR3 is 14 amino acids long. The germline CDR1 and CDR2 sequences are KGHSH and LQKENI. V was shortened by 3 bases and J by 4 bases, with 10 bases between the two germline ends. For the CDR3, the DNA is TGTGCCAGCTCACCGGGCGGGAATTACAATGAGCAGTTCTTC. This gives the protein CASSPGGNYNEQFF.

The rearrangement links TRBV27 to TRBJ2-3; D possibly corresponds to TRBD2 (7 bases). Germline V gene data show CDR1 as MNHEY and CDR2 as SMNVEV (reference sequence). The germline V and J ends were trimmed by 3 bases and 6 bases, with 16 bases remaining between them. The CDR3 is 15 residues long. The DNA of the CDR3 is TGTGCCAGCAGTTTCCTACGGGGGGCGGGGGATACGCAGTATTTT. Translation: CASSFLRGAGDTQYF.

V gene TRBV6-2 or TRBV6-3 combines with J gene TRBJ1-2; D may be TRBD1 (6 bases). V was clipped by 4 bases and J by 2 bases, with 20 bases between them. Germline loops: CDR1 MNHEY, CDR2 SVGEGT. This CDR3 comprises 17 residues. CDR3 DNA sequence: TGTGCCAGCAGTTTCAGACGGGGGGCCGCATTCAACTATGGCTACACCTTC. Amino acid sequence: CASSFRRGAAFNYGYTF.

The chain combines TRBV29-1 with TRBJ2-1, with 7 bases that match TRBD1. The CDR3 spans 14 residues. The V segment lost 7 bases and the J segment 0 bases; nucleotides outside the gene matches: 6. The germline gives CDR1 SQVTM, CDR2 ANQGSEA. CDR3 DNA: TGCAGCGCCCTCGGGACAGACTCCTACAATGAGCAGTTCTTC. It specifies CSALGTDSYNEQFF.

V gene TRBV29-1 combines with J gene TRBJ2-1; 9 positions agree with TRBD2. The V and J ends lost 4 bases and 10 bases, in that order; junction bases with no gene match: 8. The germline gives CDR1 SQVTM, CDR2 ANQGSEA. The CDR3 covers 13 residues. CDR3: CSVGPAGGSEQFF. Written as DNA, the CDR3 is TGCAGCGTTGGACCAGCGGGAGGATCAGAGCAGTTCTTC.

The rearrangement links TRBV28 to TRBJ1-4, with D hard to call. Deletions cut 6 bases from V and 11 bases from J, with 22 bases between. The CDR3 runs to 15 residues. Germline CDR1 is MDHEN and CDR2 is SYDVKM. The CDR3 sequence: CASRTRDPDFLKLFF. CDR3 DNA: TGTGCCAGCAGAACGAGGGATCCGGACTTTCTTAAACTGTTTTTT.

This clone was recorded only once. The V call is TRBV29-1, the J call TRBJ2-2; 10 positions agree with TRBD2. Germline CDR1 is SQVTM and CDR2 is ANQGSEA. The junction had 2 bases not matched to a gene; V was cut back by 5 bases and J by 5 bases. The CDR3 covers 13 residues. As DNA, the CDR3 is TGCAGCGTTCGACTAGCGGGTACCGGGGAGCTGTTTTTT. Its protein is CSVRLAGTGELFF.

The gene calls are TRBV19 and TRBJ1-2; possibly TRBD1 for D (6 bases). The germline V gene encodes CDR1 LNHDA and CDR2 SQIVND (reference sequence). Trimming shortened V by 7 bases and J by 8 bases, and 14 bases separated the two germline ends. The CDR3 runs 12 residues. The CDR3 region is CASTSGEGGYTF. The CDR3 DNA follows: TGTGCCAGTACCTCAGGGGAGGGGGGCTACACCTTC.

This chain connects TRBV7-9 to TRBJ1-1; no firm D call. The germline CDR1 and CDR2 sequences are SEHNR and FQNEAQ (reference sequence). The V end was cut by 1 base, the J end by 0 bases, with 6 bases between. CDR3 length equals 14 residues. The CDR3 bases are TGTGCCAGCAGCTTAGGACACATGAACACTGAAGCTTTCTTT. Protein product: CASSLGHMNTEAFF.

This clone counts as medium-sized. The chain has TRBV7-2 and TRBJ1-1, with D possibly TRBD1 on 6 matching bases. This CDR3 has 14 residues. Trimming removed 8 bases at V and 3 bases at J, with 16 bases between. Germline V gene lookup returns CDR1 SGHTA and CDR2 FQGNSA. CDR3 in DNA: TGTGCCAGCTTTCGAGGGGGATCGGACACTGAAGCTTTCTTT. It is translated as CASFRGGSDTEAFF.

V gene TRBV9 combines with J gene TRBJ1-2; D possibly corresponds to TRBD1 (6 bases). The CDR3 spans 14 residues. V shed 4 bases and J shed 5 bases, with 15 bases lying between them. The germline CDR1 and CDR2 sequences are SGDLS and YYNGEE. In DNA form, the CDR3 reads TGTGCCAGCAGCCTCCGGGGGGCGCAATATGGCTACACCTTC. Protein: CASSLRGAQYGYTF.

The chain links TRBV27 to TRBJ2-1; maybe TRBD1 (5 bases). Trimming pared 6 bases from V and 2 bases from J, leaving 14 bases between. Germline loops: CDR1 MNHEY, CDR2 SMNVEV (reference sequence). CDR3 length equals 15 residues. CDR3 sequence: CASSLDRSTYNEQFF. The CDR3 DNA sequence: TGTGCCAGCAGCCTAGACAGATCCACCTACAATGAGCAGTTCTTC.